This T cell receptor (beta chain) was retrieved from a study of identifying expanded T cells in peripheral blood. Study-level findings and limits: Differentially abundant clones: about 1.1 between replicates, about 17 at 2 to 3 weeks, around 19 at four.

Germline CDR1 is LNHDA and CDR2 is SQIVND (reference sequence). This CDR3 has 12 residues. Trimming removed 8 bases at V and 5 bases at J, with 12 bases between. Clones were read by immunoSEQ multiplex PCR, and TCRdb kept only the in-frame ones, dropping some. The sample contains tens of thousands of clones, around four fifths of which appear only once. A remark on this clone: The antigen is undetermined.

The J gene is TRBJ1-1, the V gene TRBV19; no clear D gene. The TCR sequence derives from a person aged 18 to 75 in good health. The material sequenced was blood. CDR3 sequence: CASRNLVTEAFF. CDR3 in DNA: TGTGCCAGTCGAAATCTCGTAACTGAAGCTTTCTTT.